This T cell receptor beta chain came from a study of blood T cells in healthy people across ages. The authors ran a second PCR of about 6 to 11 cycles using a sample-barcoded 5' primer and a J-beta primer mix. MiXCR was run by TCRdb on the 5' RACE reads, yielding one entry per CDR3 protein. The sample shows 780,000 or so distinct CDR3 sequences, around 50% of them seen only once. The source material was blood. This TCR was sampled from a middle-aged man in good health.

CDR3 sequence (DNA): TGTGCCAGCAGCAATTTACCTTTTACTACCGGGACAGTCGCTTACGAGCAGTACTTC. Amino acid sequence: CASSNLPFTTGTVAYEQYF. The chain links TRBV5-4 to TRBJ2-4; 7 bases line up with TRBD1. The DNA end favors TRBJ2-7, so the J call may be wrong. CDR3 length equals 19 residues. Germline-derived CDR1 and CDR2 are SGHNT and YYREEE (reference sequence).